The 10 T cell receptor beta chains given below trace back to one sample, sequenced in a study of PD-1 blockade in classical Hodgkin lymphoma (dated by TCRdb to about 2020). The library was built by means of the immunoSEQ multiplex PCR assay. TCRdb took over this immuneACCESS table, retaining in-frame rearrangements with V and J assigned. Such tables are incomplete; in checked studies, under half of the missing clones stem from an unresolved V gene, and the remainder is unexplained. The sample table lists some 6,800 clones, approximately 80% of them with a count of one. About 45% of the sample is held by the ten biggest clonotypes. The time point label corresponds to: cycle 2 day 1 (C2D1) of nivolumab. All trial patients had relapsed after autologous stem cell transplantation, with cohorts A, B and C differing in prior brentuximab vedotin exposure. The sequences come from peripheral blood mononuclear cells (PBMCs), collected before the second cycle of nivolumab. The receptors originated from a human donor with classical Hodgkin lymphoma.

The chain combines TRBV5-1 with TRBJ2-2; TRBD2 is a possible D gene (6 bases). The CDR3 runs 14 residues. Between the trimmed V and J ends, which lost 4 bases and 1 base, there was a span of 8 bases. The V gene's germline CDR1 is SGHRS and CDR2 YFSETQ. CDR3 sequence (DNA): TGCGCCAGCAGCCGGAGGGGGAACACCGGGGAGCTGTTTTTT. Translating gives CASSRRGNTGELFF.

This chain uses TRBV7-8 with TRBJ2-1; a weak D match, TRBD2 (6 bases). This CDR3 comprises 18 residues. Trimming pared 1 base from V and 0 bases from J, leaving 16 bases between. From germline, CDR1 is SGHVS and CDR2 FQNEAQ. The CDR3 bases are TGTGCCAGCAGCTTAGATCCCCTAGCGCCGAGCTCCTACAATGAGCAGTTCTTC. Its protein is CASSLDPLAPSSYNEQFF.

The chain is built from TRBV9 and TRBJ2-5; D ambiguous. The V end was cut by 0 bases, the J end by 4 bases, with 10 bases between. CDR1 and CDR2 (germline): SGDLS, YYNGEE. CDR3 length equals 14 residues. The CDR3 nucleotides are TGTGCCAGCAGCGTAGAGAGCCTGGGAGAGACCCAGTACTTC. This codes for CASSVESLGETQYF.

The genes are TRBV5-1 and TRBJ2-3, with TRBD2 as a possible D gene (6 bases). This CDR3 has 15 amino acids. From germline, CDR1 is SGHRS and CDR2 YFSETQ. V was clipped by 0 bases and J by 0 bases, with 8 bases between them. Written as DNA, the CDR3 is TGCGCCAGCAGCTTGGGCGGGATTAGCACAGATACGCAGTATTTT. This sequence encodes CASSLGGISTDTQYF.

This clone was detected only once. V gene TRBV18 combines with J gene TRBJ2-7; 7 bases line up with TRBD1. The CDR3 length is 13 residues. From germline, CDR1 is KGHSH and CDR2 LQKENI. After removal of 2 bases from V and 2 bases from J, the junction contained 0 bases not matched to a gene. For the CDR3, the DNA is TGTGCCAGCTCACCAGGGACAGCCTACGAGCAGTACTTC. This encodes CASSPGTAYEQYF. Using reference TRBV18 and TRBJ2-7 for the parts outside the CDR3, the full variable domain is NAGVMQNPRHLVRRRGQEARLRCSPMKGHSHVYWYRQLPEEGLKFMVYLQKENIIDESGMPKERFSAEFPKEGPSILRIQQVVRGDSAAYFCASSPGTAYEQYFGPGTRLTVT.

CDR3 nucleotides: TGTGCCAGCAGTCCAAGGACTAGCGGCTACGAGCAGTACTTC. Protein product: CASSPRTSGYEQYF. J is TRBJ2-5 and V is TRBV28; 10 bases map to TRBD2. The tail of the sequence fits TRBJ2-7 better, so the J call may be wrong. CDR1 MDHEN and CDR2 SYDVKM come from the germline V gene. CDR3 size: 14 residues.

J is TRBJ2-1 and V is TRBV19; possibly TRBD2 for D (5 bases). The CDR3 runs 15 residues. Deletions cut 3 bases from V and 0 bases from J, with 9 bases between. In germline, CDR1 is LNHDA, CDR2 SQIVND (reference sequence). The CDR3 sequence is CASSINGGSYNEQFF. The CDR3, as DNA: TGTGCCAGTAGTATCAACGGAGGCTCCTACAATGAGCAGTTCTTC.

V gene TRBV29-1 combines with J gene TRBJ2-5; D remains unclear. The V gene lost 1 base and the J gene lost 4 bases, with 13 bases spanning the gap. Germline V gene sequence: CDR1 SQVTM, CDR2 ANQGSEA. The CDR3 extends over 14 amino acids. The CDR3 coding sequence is TGCAGCGTTGAAGGGGCGGAACCAGGAGAGACCCAGTACTTC. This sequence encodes CSVEGAEPGETQYF.

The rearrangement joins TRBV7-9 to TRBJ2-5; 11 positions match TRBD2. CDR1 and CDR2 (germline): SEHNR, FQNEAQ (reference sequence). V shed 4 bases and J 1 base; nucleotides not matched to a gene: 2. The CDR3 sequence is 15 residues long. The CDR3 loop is CASSSGTSGQETQYF. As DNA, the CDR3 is TGTGCCAGCAGCTCCGGGACTAGCGGCCAAGAGACCCAGTACTTC.

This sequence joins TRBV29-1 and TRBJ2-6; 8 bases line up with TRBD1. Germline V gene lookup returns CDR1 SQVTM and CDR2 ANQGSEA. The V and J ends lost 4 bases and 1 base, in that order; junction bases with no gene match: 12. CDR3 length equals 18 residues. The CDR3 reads CSVVFAGGEFSGANVLTF. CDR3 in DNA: TGCAGCGTTGTGTTTGCAGGGGGCGAATTTTCTGGGGCCAACGTCCTGACTTTC.